This TCR beta chain was profiled in a study of cytomegalovirus exposure and HLA in healthy donors (dated by TCRdb to 2016 to 2017). General notes on the study: In an earlier analysis of about 560 of the donors, around 300 Gb of sequence data and 95 million to 130 million unique TCR beta sequences from about 190 million T cells were reported. Roughly 320 gigabases of sequencing data and 70 million to 100 million unique TCR sequences made up an early release that covered 640 HLA-typed donors. Of the 350 to 400 genotyped donors, around 81% fell in the genetic ancestry cluster associated with self-reported Caucasian donors. The study aimed to test whether signatures of past pathogen exposure could be identified by cataloging public T cell receptors. Using immunosequencing, the study profiled T cell repertoires from about 650 subjects and related those repertoires to cytomegalovirus serostatus. Besides the first cohort of around 700 subjects, a separate validation cohort made up of roughly 120 different subjects was used. The study combined high-throughput TCR immunosequencing, statistical association of individual TCRs with disease status, and machine learning to predict cytomegalovirus infection status. To study patterns of TCR occurrence, a later analysis re-analyzed previously published TCR beta repertoires from 666 donors and added high-resolution HLA genotyping. Rather than drawing on any new phenotypic data, the later analysis identified candidate immune exposures from TCR beta sequences and the way those sequences occurred across donors. An earlier analysis of several hundred of the donors used high-throughput TCR beta sequencing to judge whether each TCR beta V gene segment behaved as functional or pseudogenic. Donor age, sex, ethnicity and CMV serostatus were collected together with the repertoire data. A later genetic analysis took genome-wide SNP genotypes for about 55% of the 666 donors and used that subset as a discovery cohort. Every discovery cohort repertoire had been produced on one sequencing platform. Both class I and class II loci were covered by HLA typing, at four-digit resolution. Typing coverage varied by locus: about 620-630 donors for A, B, C, DRB1 and DQB1; roughly 520 for DQA1; approximately 570 for DPA1; 450 to 480 for DPB1. A few DR-DQ haplotypes were treated as single units for association and clustering because of strong linkage in the cohort. Across 300 to 500 genotyped donors of the cohort, an average of about 240,000 unique TCR beta nucleotide sequences per donor were sequenced, and approximately 19% of those sequences were non-productive. What the authors observed across the whole study: In vitro tests confirmed that a few of the cytomegalovirus-associated TCR beta chains recognize cytomegalovirus antigens. Across donors, most TCR sequences were observed very rarely, whereas some public TCRs were present in many individuals. The authors suggested that the approach could potentially be generalized to other disease states and immunological phenotypes. Because counts were too low, roughly 16 rarely observed V segments, including chromosome 9 orphons, were left out of the earlier analysis of about 500 of the donors. A total of roughly 160 TCR beta chains were listed by the study as associated with cytomegalovirus. A later analysis found that TCR association rates varied across HLA loci, with DRB1 alleles showing the most associated TCRs and HLA-C alleles the fewest. In a later analysis, HLA-associated TCR beta chains were found to be more clonally expanded and to have lower generation probabilities than equally common non-associated chains. Because HLA typing was unavailable for some donors at each locus, only the typed subset was used in association tests. In a later analysis, several top co-occurrence clusters were reported to appear linked to parvovirus B19, influenza, CMV and Epstein-Barr virus. Broadly in line with IMGT annotations, most TCR beta V segments showed up in productive rearrangements about 90% or about 30% of the time in an earlier analysis of around 600 of the donors. Some IMGT-functional V segments, including TRBV6-2 and TRBV6-3, could not be told apart with the 87-base-pair reads, so those segments were excluded. Sequencing depth was assumed to be roughly uniform across donors in the presence/absence analyses, though that assumption may not hold. A further reported finding was that TCR beta sequences accurately predicted the HLA-A and HLA-B alleles for most subjects in the first cohort. CMV serostatus was the only immune exposure information available for the cohort. In a later analysis, most CMV-associated TCR beta chains were found to appear HLA-restricted, with HLA associations seemingly driven largely by CMV exposure. In a later analysis, 16,951 TCR beta sequences were associated with specific HLA alleles at a false discovery rate of 0.05. This cohort had only TCR beta chains sequenced, and the lack of alpha or paired-chain data limited which features could be detected. Assigning TCR associations to individual alleles was difficult when HLA alleles, especially DR and DQ, strongly co-occurred. A cluster of highly shared sequence variants was judged likely to represent a technical artifact of the sequencing pipeline. Compared with the roughly 720-donor mean, donors in an Asian-associated ancestry cluster had fewer N-insertions in productive TCRs, according to a later genetic analysis. Linkage disequilibrium might explain the correlated functional status among segregating V segments, but an unknown experimental factor could not be ruled out. V-gene and J-gene trimming of TCR beta chains was associated with a missense DCLRE1C variant in a later genetic analysis, and the association was replicated in an independent cohort. The classifier was reported to diagnose cytomegalovirus status with high specificity and sensitivity in both the original cohort and the validation cohort.

Library preparation used the immunoSEQ multiplex PCR assay. A mixture of 60 forward primers for TCR Vbeta segments and 13 reverse primers for TCR Jbeta segments was used in the multiplex PCR. A multiplex PCR assay on genomic DNA amplified the CDR3 region of rearranged TCR beta genes. On the Illumina HiSeq System, the amplified TCR beta libraries were sequenced as 87-base-pair reads. As for the original processing: A later analysis tallied 75 million to 85 million unique TCR beta chains across the 666 repertoires, and some 12 million of those chains were shared by two or more donors. Raw reads were error-corrected and collapsed into unique sequences by a nearest-neighbor algorithm in which closely related sequences were merged to remove PCR and sequencing errors. To assign V, D and J gene segments, CDR3 sequences were aligned to IMGT reference sequences. Each retained sequence needed at least a six-nucleotide match to both a V gene segment and a J gene segment. Rearrangements were called productive when the CDR3 lacked stop codons and stayed in frame with V and J; all others were non-productive. Following IMGT convention, CDR3 was defined as the stretch from the second conserved V-encoded cysteine up to the conserved J-encoded phenylalanine. The earlier analysis of approximately 500 of the donors excluded sequences that lacked an unambiguous match to a single V gene segment. In an earlier analysis of approximately 590 of the donors, a V segment was called functional when productive rearrangements were above 56.7%, and segregating when the standard deviation between donors exceeded 5%. To diagnose cytomegalovirus status from the catalog of TCR beta chain sequences, a statistical classification framework was built. In a later analysis, V and J genes were assigned by comparing TCR nucleotide sequences against IMGT/GENE-DB human TR gene sequences. The TCRdist pipeline was used in a later analysis to assign CDR3 sequences and most-parsimonious VDJ recombination scenarios. In a later analysis, every TCR beta chain was defined by the combination of its CDR3 amino acid sequence and its V-gene family, and reads without a unique V-gene family were dropped. As a way to deal with suspected cross-contamination and a sequencing artifact, a later analysis dropped under 600 nucleotide sequences that were highly shared and had low generation probability. In a later analysis, a clonal expansion index was calculated for each public chain from normalized within-repertoire ranks of inferred template counts. In a later analysis, generation probabilities were computed with a VDJ recombination model fitted to out-of-frame rearrangements, and the resulting probabilities were checked against IGoR. A later analysis scored TCR-TCR, TCR-HLA and TCR-CMV co-occurrence with hypergeometric tests, applying a repertoire-size bias correction to TCR pairs. In a later analysis, false discovery rates were estimated by permuting HLA or CMV assignments 20 times. In a later analysis, co-occurring TCRs were grouped with DBSCAN, and TCRdist sequence similarity was added when clustering was performed within HLA-allele-positive subsets. For co-occurrence clustering, repertoires with fewer than 30,000 or more than 120,000 public chains were excluded, along with several repertoires with anomalous nucleotide sharing. TCRdb stores this immuneACCESS table with in-frame sequences only. Part of the clones is absent; in the studies checked, under half of the shortfall reflects unresolved V genes, and no reason is known for the rest. V and J calls and clone size are given by that table; D and trimming were obtained from the DNA. The sample has tens of thousands of clones on record, less than 80% of them singletons. The top ten hold under 25% of the sample.

With regard to this clone: Its antigen has not been determined. No much larger clone exists at a distance of one base, and base qualities are not known.

The cohort consisted of hundreds of healthy bone marrow donors. At the time of sampling, all cohort members were nominally healthy, though unrecorded immune exposures were likely present. The donor tested CMV seropositive and was one of the 289 seropositive cohort members. A peripheral blood sample was collected from each donor, and TCR beta sequencing was performed on peripheral blood mononuclear cells. Genomic DNA was extracted from the blood cell samples with the Qiagen DNeasy Blood Extraction Kit. The CDR1 and CDR2 encoded by the germline V gene are SGHAT and FQNNGV. Trimming accounts for 1 base at V and 5 bases at J, while the number of junction bases matched to no gene is 5. Taken from cysteine to phenylalanine, the CDR3 has 14 residues. Only the CDR3 part of the read is kept: 42 bases, read in frame from the first base.

Recombination linked TRBV11-2 to TRBJ2-7, and 7 bases in between align with TRBD1. The receptor comes from a woman aged 45 to 65 in good health and CMV-seropositive. The material sequenced was PBMCs. The DNA sequence is as follows: TGTGCCAGCAGCTTAGGACAGGGAGTAGACGAGCAGTACTTC. This sequence encodes CASSLGQGVDEQYF.